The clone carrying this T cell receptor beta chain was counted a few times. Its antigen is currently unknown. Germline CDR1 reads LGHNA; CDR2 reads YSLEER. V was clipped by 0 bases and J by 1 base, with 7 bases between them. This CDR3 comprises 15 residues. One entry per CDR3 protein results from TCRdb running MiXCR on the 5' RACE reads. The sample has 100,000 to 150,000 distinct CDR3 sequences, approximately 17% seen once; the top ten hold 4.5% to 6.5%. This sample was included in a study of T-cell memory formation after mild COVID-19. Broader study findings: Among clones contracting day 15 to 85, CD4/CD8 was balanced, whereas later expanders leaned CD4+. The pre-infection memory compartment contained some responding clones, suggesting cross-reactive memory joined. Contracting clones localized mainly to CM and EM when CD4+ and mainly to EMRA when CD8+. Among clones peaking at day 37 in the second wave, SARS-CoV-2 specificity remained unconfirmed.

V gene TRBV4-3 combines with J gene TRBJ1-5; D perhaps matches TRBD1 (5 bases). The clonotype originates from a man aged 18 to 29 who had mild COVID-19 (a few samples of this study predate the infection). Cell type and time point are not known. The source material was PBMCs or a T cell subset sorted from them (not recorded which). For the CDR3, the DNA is TGCGCCAGCAGCCAAGAAGGGGACAGCAATCAGCCCCAGCATTTT. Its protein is CASSQEGDSNQPQHF.